This TCR beta chain was documented in a study of OX40 agonist ivuxolimab in advanced cancers. For this clone: Its antigen is not identified.

Study-wide points: CD4+ and CD8+ T cells in blood underwent clonal expansion by week 6 at 0.1 to 3.0 mg/kg.

Peripheral blood came from all dose cohorts at three timepoints. Trimming took 0 bases from V and 5 from J; bases not matched to a gene: 7. CDR1 and CDR2 (germline): SGHKS, YYEKEE (reference sequence). The CDR3 contains 15 residues. Data came from immunoSEQ multiplex PCR; TCRdb stores just in-frame clones and leaves some out. Here the sample spans about 78,000 clones, 84% being singletons. The sequence came from an adult with an advanced solid tumor such as melanoma, head and neck, liver or kidney cancer. This chain links TRBV5-5 with TRBJ1-2, with TRBD1 identical over 7 bases. Sequenced here: CD4+ or CD8+ T cells sorted from blood, sampled in a trial of the OX40 agonist ivuxolimab. The CDR3 here is CASSLERNRGYGYTF. In nucleotides, the CDR3 is TGTGCCAGCAGCTTGGAAAGGAACAGGGGATATGGCTACACCTTC.